This T cell receptor (beta chain) is drawn from a study of a mutant IDH1 vaccine in newly diagnosed glioma. Overall study context: Prior therapy was radiotherapy, temozolomide, or both; most received both. Study findings and constraints: Researchers report vaccine-induced immune responses in about 93% of patients. No link was apparently found between pseudoprogression and changes in top peripheral T cell clonotypes.

Noted time point: baseline, week 1 (first vaccination visit). Treatment of the sample: pre-vaccination baseline after standard-of-care therapy. Diagnosis in the donors showed new WHO grade 3 or 4 astrocytomas that were IDH1-mutant and ATRX-lost. Produced via immunoSEQ multiplex PCR; TCRdb's table is partial and in-frame only. Found here are over 15,000 clones, about 95% of them singletons; the top ten hold 3.6%. Worth noting for this clone: As yet, its antigen is unknown.

V lost 7 bases and J lost 0; bases outside the gene matches: 4. Germline V CDR1 and CDR2: SNHLY, FYNNEI. This CDR3 is 14 amino acids long. The sequence was collected from a woman under 30 with glioma. Some clones in this sample may be carry-over from other donors' samples. This rearrangement joins TRBV2 to TRBJ1-1; the match to TRBD1 covers 8 bases. Sample: peripheral blood mononuclear cells (PBMCs), taken from a glioma patient treated with radiotherapy, temozolomide or both. The CDR3 loop reads CASNPGQVNTEAFF. CDR3 sequence (DNA): TGTGCCAGCAACCCGGGACAGGTGAACACTGAAGCTTTCTTT. Drawing the rest from reference TRBV2 and TRBJ1-1, the complete variable domain is EPEVTQTPSHQVTQMGQEVILRCVPISNHLYFYWYRQILGQKVEFLVSFYNNEISEKSEIFDDQFSVERPDGSNFTLKIRSTKLEDSAMYFCASNPGQVNTEAFFGQGTRLTVV.